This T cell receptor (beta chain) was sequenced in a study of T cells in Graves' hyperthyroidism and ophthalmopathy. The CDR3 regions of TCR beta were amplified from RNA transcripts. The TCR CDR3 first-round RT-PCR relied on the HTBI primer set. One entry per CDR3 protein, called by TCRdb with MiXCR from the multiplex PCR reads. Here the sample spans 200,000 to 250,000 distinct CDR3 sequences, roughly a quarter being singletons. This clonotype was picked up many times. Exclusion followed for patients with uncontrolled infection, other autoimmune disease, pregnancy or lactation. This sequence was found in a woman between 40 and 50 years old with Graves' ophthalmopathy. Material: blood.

CDR3 coding DNA: TGTGCCACCATCCCCCAGGGGCCCTCCTACGAGCAGTACTTC. Its protein is CATIPQGPSYEQYF. V gene TRBV28 combines with J gene TRBJ2-7, with a possible D match to TRBD1 (6 bases). V shed 10 bases and J shed 0 bases, with 16 bases lying between them. This CDR3 is built from 14 residues. In germline, CDR1 is MDHEN, CDR2 SYDVKM.